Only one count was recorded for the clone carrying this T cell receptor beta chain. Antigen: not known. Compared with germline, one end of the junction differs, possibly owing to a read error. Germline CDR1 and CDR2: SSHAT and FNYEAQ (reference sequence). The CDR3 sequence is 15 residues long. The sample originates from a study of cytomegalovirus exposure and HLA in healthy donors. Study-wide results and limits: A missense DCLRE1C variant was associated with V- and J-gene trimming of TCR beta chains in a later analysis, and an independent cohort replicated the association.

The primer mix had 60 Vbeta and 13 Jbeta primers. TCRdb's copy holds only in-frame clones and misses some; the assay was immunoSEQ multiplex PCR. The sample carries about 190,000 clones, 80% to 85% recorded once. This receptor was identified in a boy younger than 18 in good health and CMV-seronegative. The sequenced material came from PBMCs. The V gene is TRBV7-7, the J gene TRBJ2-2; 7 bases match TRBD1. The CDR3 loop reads CASSPTGAGTGELFF. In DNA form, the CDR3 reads TGTGCTAGCAGCCCTACAGGGGCGGGCACCGGGGAGCTGTTTTTT.